The sequence of this T cell receptor beta chain was determined in a study of blood T cell repertoires in COVID-19. Authors' methods: Amplified reference gene primers provided the basis for estimating nucleated cell counts. Produced via immunoSEQ multiplex PCR; TCRdb's table is partial and in-frame only. V and J calls and clone size are given by that table; D and trimming were obtained from the DNA. The sample yields hundreds of thousands of clones, around nine tenths seen once. Germline V gives CDR1 WNHNN, CDR2 SYGVQD (reference sequence). This CDR3 region has 9 residues. With 9 bases removed from V and 12 bases from J, the gap between germline ends came to 8 bases.

This chain connects TRBV10-1 to TRBJ1-4; D is perhaps TRBD1 (6 bases). The sequencing sample was made of peripheral blood. The source of this sequence is a woman in her seventies with COVID-19, enrolled during active disease. CDR3 bases: TGCGCCAGAGGGGGGGAACTGTTTTTT. This translates into CARGGELFF.